The rows below give T cell receptor beta chains drawn from one sample of a study of blood T cell repertoires in COVID-19. The method was immunoSEQ multiplex PCR; TCRdb's version includes in-frame clones alone and lacks a portion of them. This table holds just under 65,000 clones, roughly 85% found once. Sequenced material: peripheral blood. The receptors shown here come from a human donor in a cohort sampled during active COVID-19. The CDR3 runs from the conserved cysteine through the conserved F or W. D genes are given only for firm matches. A clone size is listed for some rows: how often the clone was seen (once, few, many), or a class if it is expanded.

size: -; V: TRBV28; D: TRBD1; J: TRBJ1-1; DNA: TGTGCCAGTGGACAGGGGACGATGGGGAACACTGAAGCTTTCTTT; CDR3: CASGQGTMGNTEAFF
size: -; V: TRBV5-1; D: -; J: TRBJ1-1; DNA: TGCGCCAGCAGCTCGGAGACAGATGATGAAGCTTTCTTT; CDR3: CASSSETDDEAFF
size: -; V: TRBV10-3; D: TRBD2; J: TRBJ2-3; DNA: TGTGCCATCAGTGCGGGACTAGCGGGGGGGCGTGAGCGGGGCCCTACAGATACGCAGTATTTT; CDR3: CAISAGLAGGRERGPTDTQYF
size: few; V: TRBV4-2; D: -; J: TRBJ2-5; DNA: TGTGCCAGCAGCCAAGGGGGGCCCCAAGAGACCCAGTACTTC; CDR3: CASSQGGPQETQYF
size: -; V: TRBV7-2; D: TRBD2; J: TRBJ2-5; DNA: TGTGCCAGCAGCTTAGGCGGACTAGCGGGGGGACAAGAGACCCAGTACTTC; CDR3: CASSLGGLAGGQETQYF
size: -; V: TRBV5-5; D: -; J: TRBJ2-7; DNA: TGTGCCAGCAGCCGGGCGACAGAATACGAGCAGTACTTC; CDR3: CASSRATEYEQYF
size: -; V: TRBV5-1; D: -; J: TRBJ2-1; DNA: TGCGCCAGCAGCTCAACACCTGTGGAGTCCGGTCAGCAGTTCTTC; CDR3: CASSSTPVESGQQFF
size: once; V: TRBV5-6; D: -; J: TRBJ2-1; DNA: TGTGCCAGCAGACGGAGCCTTGGACTCTCATACAATGAGCAGTTCTTC; CDR3: CASRRSLGLSYNEQFF
size: few; V: TRBV11-2; D: TRBD2; J: TRBJ2-3; DNA: TGTGCCAGCAGCTTAGATATAGCGGGGGGGCAGAGGACGCAGTATTTT; CDR3: CASSLDIAGGQRTQYF
size: -; V: TRBV7-2; D: -; J: TRBJ1-6; DNA: TGTGCCAGCAGCTTATCGGGGGGAGGAAGCGGTTCACCCCTCCACTTT; CDR3: CASSLSGGGSGSPLHF
size: once; V: TRBV3-1/TRBV3-2; D: -; J: TRBJ2-1; DNA: TGTGCCAGCAGCCGGAAACCGGGGGTCGGAGAGCAGTTCTTC; CDR3: CASSRKPGVGEQFF
size: -; V: TRBV15; D: -; J: TRBJ1-2; DNA: TGTGCCACCAGCAGGGACAGAAACTATGGCTACACCTTC; CDR3: CATSRDRNYGYTF
size: once; V: TRBV5-5; D: TRBD1; J: TRBJ1-3; DNA: TGTGCCAGCAGCCAAGTCGGGACAGGGCGAGACACCATATATTTT; CDR3: CASSQVGTGRDTIYF
size: -; V: TRBV28; D: -; J: TRBJ2-2; DNA: TGTGCCAGCAGTCCCGCGGGTGCCCCGAACACCGGGGAGCTGTTTTTT; CDR3: CASSPAGAPNTGELFF
size: -; V: TRBV2; D: TRBD2; J: TRBJ2-3; DNA: TGTGCCAGCAGTGATATCCCTAGCGGGGAGAGCACAGATACGCAGTATTTT; CDR3: CASSDIPSGESTDTQYF
size: -; V: TRBV11-2; D: TRBD2; J: TRBJ2-1; DNA: TGTGCCAGCAGCCCGACGACTAGCACTGAGCAGTTCTTC; CDR3: CASSPTTSTEQFF
size: -; V: TRBV2; D: -; J: TRBJ1-2; DNA: TGTGCCAGCAGGGCAGGGGCGACAAAAAACTATGGCTACACCTTC; CDR3: CASRAGATKNYGYTF
size: -; V: TRBV18; D: TRBD1; J: TRBJ2-3; DNA: TGTGCCAGCTCAACAGGGGGCGTTAGGATAGATACGCAGTATTTT; CDR3: CASSTGGVRIDTQYF
size: -; V: TRBV12-3/TRBV12-4; D: -; J: TRBJ2-2; DNA: TGTGCCAGCAGTCCCCTCCTCACCGGGGAGCTGTTTTTT; CDR3: CASSPLLTGELFF
size: -; V: TRBV3-1/TRBV3-2; D: -; J: TRBJ1-2; DNA: TGTGCCAGCAGCCAAGGAGGCAGCCCTAACTATGGCTACACCTTC; CDR3: CASSQGGSPNYGYTF
size: -; V: TRBV3-1/TRBV3-2; D: -; J: TRBJ1-2; DNA: TGTGCCAGCAGCCCATATGGAGGGAGAAAGCGCTATGGCTACACCTTC; CDR3: CASSPYGGRKRYGYTF
size: -; V: TRBV27; D: -; J: TRBJ1-2; DNA: TGTGCCAGCAGTTTATCGGGCAGTTCTGGCTATGGCTACACCTTC; CDR3: CASSLSGSSGYGYTF
size: -; V: TRBV20-1; D: TRBD1; J: TRBJ2-3; DNA: TGCAGTGCTAGTGGTAGCCCCCCGGGACAGGGGGGTGTTGATACGCAGTATTTT; CDR3: CSASGSPPGQGGVDTQYF
size: -; V: TRBV18; D: -; J: TRBJ1-3; DNA: TGTGCCAGCTCATCCACCCTATTCTCTGGAAACACCATATATTTT; CDR3: CASSSTLFSGNTIYF
size: -; V: TRBV29-1; D: TRBD1; J: TRBJ1-2; DNA: TGCAGCGTCGACATTTGGACAGGAGCTCCTAACTATGGCTACACCTTC; CDR3: CSVDIWTGAPNYGYTF
size: -; V: TRBV7-2; D: TRBD1; J: TRBJ2-6; DNA: TGTGCCAGCAGCCTAGAGGGGGCCTCTGGGGCCAACGTCCTGACTTTC; CDR3: CASSLEGASGANVLTF
size: -; V: TRBV29-1; D: TRBD2; J: TRBJ2-3; DNA: TGCAGCGTTAGGACTAGCGGGGCACTCACAGATACGCAGTATTTT; CDR3: CSVRTSGALTDTQYF
size: -; V: TRBV29-1; D: -; J: TRBJ1-1; DNA: TGCAGCGCTTGCAGGATGGGGAACACTGAAGCTTTCTTT; CDR3: CSACRMGNTEAFF
size: few; V: TRBV9; D: TRBD1; J: TRBJ1-1; DNA: TGTGCCAGCAGCGTAGCTCCGCAGCCAGTGACAGGGGAAGCTTTCTTT; CDR3: CASSVAPQPVTGEAFF
size: -; V: TRBV6-2/TRBV6-3; D: TRBD2; J: TRBJ2-1; DNA: TGTGCCAGCAGTTACGCCCGGACTAGCGGGCCCGGGGTGGAGTTCTTC; CDR3: CASSYARTSGPGVEFF
size: once; V: TRBV2; D: -; J: TRBJ1-2; DNA: TGTGCCAGCAGGGGGGGAAGTAATCGAGCTAACTATGGCTACACCTTC; CDR3: CASRGGSNRANYGYTF
size: -; V: TRBV7-9; D: -; J: TRBJ1-1; DNA: TGTGCCAGCAGCCCTTTTAGAATTGGACAAATGAACACTGAAGCTTTCTTT; CDR3: CASSPFRIGQMNTEAFF
size: -; V: TRBV4-1; D: -; J: TRBJ1-1; DNA: TGCGCCAGCAGCCAAGAGATACGCGCACTCATACCTGAAGCTTTCTTT; CDR3: CASSQEIRALIPEAFF
size: -; V: TRBV18; D: -; J: TRBJ2-5; DNA: TGTGCCAGCTCACCAGGTTTGGCAGAGACCCAGTACTTC; CDR3: CASSPGLAETQYF
size: -; V: TRBV30; D: TRBD1; J: TRBJ1-6; DNA: TGTGCCTGGAGGAAGGGACAGCTCATGAGCTCCTATAATTCACCCCTCCACTTT; CDR3: CAWRKGQLMSSYNSPLHF
size: -; V: TRBV27; D: -; J: TRBJ1-5; DNA: TGTGCCAGCAGCCATGACAGGTATAGCAATCAGCCCCAGCATTTT; CDR3: CASSHDRYSNQPQHF
size: -; V: TRBV28; D: TRBD1; J: TRBJ1-3; DNA: TGTGCCAGCAGATATCCGGGACAGGGGGCGCGGGGAAACACCATATATTTT; CDR3: CASRYPGQGARGNTIYF
size: -; V: TRBV4-3; D: -; J: TRBJ2-1; DNA: TGCGCCAGCAGCCAAGATCTAGTAGCGAGCAATGAGCAGTTCTTC; CDR3: CASSQDLVASNEQFF
size: -; V: TRBV18; D: TRBD1; J: TRBJ1-3; DNA: TGTGCCAGCTCGCGCGCAGGGGGCACTGGAAACACCATATATTTT; CDR3: CASSRAGGTGNTIYF
size: few; V: TRBV5-1; D: TRBD2; J: TRBJ2-3; DNA: TGCGCCAGCAGCTTGGAACGACTAGCTGGGACAGATACGCAGTATTTT; CDR3: CASSLERLAGTDTQYF
size: -; V: TRBV3-1/TRBV3-2; D: -; J: TRBJ1-2; DNA: TGTGCCAGCAGCCAAGGTGACCGGATGAGACTGCCTTATGGCTACACCTTC; CDR3: CASSQGDRMRLPYGYTF
size: -; V: TRBV2; D: TRBD1; J: TRBJ1-1; DNA: TGTGCCAGCAGTGGGCAGGGGGAATACACTGAAGCTTTCTTT; CDR3: CASSGQGEYTEAFF
size: -; V: TRBV11-3; D: -; J: TRBJ1-1; DNA: TGTGCCAGCAGCTTAGTCGGACAGATGAACACTGAAGCTTTCTTT; CDR3: CASSLVGQMNTEAFF